This entry is about one T cell receptor beta chain. Antigen specificity is unknown. This entry is derived from a study of T cells in Graves' hyperthyroidism and ophthalmopathy. Per germline, CDR1 SQVTM and CDR2 ANQGSEA. Trimming shortened V by 8 bases and J by 2 bases, and 13 bases separated the two germline ends. This CDR3 comprises 13 residues. Study findings and constraints: In the blood, most expanded thyroid clonotypes above 0.001 appeared as well.

Amplified regions were TCR beta CDR3 sequences from RNA transcripts. First-round RT-PCR of the TCR CDR3 relied on the HTBI primer set. TCRdb independently ran MiXCR on the multiplex PCR reads; one entry per CDR3 protein. The profile covers approximately 720,000 distinct CDR3 sequences, with roughly a sixth appearing a single time and approximately 15% taken by the ten largest. The chain recombines TRBV29-1 with TRBJ2-1; D is ambiguous. The sequenced sample was blood. The TCR was taken from a woman in her fifties or sixties with Graves' hyperthyroidism that later progressed to Graves' ophthalmopathy. In nucleotides, the CDR3 is TGCAGCCAAATAGACGGAACCTACAATGAGCAGTTCTTC. It is translated as CSQIDGTYNEQFF.